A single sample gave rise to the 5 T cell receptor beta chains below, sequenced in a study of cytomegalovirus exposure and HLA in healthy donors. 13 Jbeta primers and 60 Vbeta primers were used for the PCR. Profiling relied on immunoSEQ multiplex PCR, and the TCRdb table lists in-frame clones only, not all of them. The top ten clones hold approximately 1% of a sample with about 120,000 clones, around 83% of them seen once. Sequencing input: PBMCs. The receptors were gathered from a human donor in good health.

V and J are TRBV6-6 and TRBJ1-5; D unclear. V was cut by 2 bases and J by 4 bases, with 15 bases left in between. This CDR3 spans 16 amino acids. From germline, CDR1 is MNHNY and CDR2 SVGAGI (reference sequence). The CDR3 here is CASSYGQILLNQPQHF. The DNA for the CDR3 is TGTGCCAGCAGTTACGGGCAGATCCTCCTGAATCAGCCCCAGCATTTT.

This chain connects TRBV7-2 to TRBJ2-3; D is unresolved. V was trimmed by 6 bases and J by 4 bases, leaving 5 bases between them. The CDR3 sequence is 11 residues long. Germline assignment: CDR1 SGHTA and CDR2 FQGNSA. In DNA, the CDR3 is TGTGCCAGCAGTATATCAGATACGCAGTATTTT. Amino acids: CASSISDTQYF. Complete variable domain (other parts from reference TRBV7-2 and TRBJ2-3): GAGVSQSPSNKVTEKGKDVELRCDPISGHTALYWYRQSLGQGLEFLIYFQGNSAPDKSGLPSDRFSAERTGGSVSTLTIQRTQQEDSAVYLCASSISDTQYFGPGTRLTVL.

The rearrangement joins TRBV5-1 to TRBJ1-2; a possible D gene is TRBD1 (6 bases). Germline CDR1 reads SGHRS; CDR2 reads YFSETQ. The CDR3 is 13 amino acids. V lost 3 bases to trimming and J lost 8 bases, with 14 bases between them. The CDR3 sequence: CASSSVGGEGYTF. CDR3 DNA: TGCGCCAGCAGCTCGGTAGGGGGTGAGGGCTACACCTTC.

The CDR3 region is CASSPDPLGGTQYF. The CDR3 nucleotides are TGTGCCAGCAGCCCCGATCCGCTAGGCGGGACGCAGTATTTT. V and J are TRBV11-2 and TRBJ2-3; maybe TRBD2 (5 bases). Per germline, CDR1 SGHAT and CDR2 FQNNGV. The CDR3 runs to 14 residues. Deletions cut 5 bases from V and 9 bases from J, with 18 bases between. Supplemented by reference TRBV11-2 and TRBJ2-3, the full variable domain reads EAGVAQSPRYKIIEKRQSVAFWCNPISGHATLYWYQQILGQGPKLLIQFQNNGVVDDSQLPKDRFSAERLKGVDSTLKIQPAKLEDSAVYLCASSPDPLGGTQYFGPGTRLTVL.

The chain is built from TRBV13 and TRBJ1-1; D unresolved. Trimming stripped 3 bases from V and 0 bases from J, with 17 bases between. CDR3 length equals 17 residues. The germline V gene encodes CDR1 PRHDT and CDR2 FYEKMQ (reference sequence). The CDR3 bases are TGTGCCAGCAGCTTTCGTCGCGCGGGCGACATGAACACTGAAGCTTTCTTT. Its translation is CASSFRRAGDMNTEAFF.